The T cell receptor beta chain described here comes from a study of identical twins (dated by TCRdb to 2016 to 2018). About the full investigation: TCR alpha and beta repertoires from monozygotic twins, unrelated adults of various ages and cord blood were deep-sequenced to test whether fetal clonotypes persist. Replicate twin experiments were performed at different times using different library preparation protocols to rule out contamination.

There are many counts of this clonotype. Its antigen remains undetermined. Base qualities are not provided; no much larger clone lies one nucleotide away. Only healthy Caucasian donors were included. Three pairs of female monozygotic twins, all aged roughly 18 to 30 years, made up the twin cohort. RNA for TCR libraries was isolated from peripheral blood mononuclear cells. Library prep was done by 5' RACE. Sequencing was carried out with an Illumina HiSeq 2000. Template switching introduced a universal primer binding site; the final cDNA contained a unique molecular identifier, enabling accurate counting of TCR cDNA molecules. First-strand cDNA for TCR alpha and beta chains was synthesized from specific primers in the conserved constant-segment region. To control for contamination, each cDNA library was double barcoded with a SMART-Mk sample barcode plus Illumina barcodes. TruSeq adapter sequences and Illumina sample barcodes were added in two successive PCR steps. The TCR alpha and beta cDNA libraries were sequenced on the Illumina HiSeq platform using custom primers. Turning to the authors' computational methods: Unique molecular identifiers were extracted from raw reads with MiGEC, and CDR3 positions were determined with MiXCR. For each individual, recombination models were inferred using an EM algorithm with the repgenHMM and IGoR tools. Shared clonotypes were analyzed with the tcR package in R, and sharing was normalized by the product of cloneset sizes. To study raw recombination free of thymic and clonal selection effects, out-of-frame nonproductive sequences were analyzed. TCRdb trimmed the raw reads at Q25, called clones with MiXCR and kept productive beta chains. Here each entry gathers all rows of one CDR3 protein and keeps the most common genes and DNA. These V and J calls derive from TCRdb rather than the authors' analysis. Present in this sample are approximately 680,000 distinct CDR3 sequences, roughly 7.1% of which were seen just once. Together, the top ten hold less than 2% of the sample.

For CDR1 and CDR2, the germline V gene lists MDHEN and SYDVKM. Relative to germline, V is 5 bases shorter and J is 3 bases shorter, with 11 bases between their ends. From the cysteine up to the phenylalanine, the CDR3 has a length of 15 residues. The only DNA kept is the CDR3, 45 bases in frame from the first base. The full study reports these points: Because the same donors could not be followed over many years, the conclusions relied on cross-sectional statistical analysis. Invariant T cells such as MAIT and iNKT could partly confound zero-insertion analyses, although diverse VJ usage argued against such confounding for most clonotypes. A weaker excess of twin sharing was found in beta out-of-frame sequences because the signal-to-noise ratio was lowered by fewer shared sequences. Compared with coincidental sharing between unrelated individuals, an excess of low generation-probability sequences was observed among out-of-frame TCR alpha sequences shared between twins. In monozygotic twins, out-of-frame TCR alpha sharing was systematically underestimated by recombination models, although the models agreed with sharing between unrelated individuals. Abundant cord blood beta clonotypes carried fewer insertions; young adult naive repertoires showed a weaker similar trend, while memory repertoires showed none.

The same sample was also studied in work on yellow fever vaccine responses in identical twins. Per that second paper: The T cell response to vaccination in identical twins was reported by the authors to appear partly convergent and partly personalized. Focusing on identical twins, the study followed the T cell clones that responded to the vaccine, and did so with precision.

The chain uses TRBV28 and TRBJ1-6, with the D gene not clear enough to name. Sequencing was carried out using PBMCs. This TCR was sampled from a woman under 30 in good health. The encoded CDR3 is CASSPQAVYNSPLHF. In nucleotide form, the sequence is TGTGCCAGCAGTCCCCAGGCCGTCTATAATTCACCCCTCCACTTT.